The T cell receptor (beta chain) described here comes from a study of T cell responses to AZD1222 COVID-19 vaccine. This clone was detected only once. The antigen is unknown. The method was immunoSEQ multiplex PCR; TCRdb's version includes in-frame clones alone and lacks a portion of them. The sample shows about 93,000 clones, 75% to 90% of them seen only once. Second-dose intervals near 4 or 12 weeks were combined. Study results and caveats: CD4 TCRs associated with vaccination spanned spike, dominating at 160-218 and 743-854. Donor demographics were predominantly white British with a female majority; clonal diversity may be underestimated.

This receptor was obtained from an adult who received the AZD1222 COVID-19 vaccine. The sequences come from peripheral blood, collected 28 days after the second AZD1222 dose.

CDR3 loop: CASSLMGAQNTEAFF. DNA for the CDR3: TGTGCCAGCAGCCTCATGGGGGCCCAGAACACTGAAGCTTTCTTT. The rearrangement joins TRBV5-6 to TRBJ1-1; a possible D gene is TRBD1 (6 bases). Germline lookup yields CDR1 SGHDT and CDR2 YYEEEE. Trimming removed 4 bases at V and 1 base at J, with 14 bases between. The CDR3 has 15 residues.